This is a list of T cell receptor beta chains from one sample in a study of T cell changes during pregnancy in multiple sclerosis. TCRdb's copy holds only in-frame clones and misses some; the assay was immunoSEQ multiplex PCR. The repertoire holds tens of thousands of clones, with more than 90% as singletons. Sample: peripheral blood, taken in the second trimester of pregnancy. The source is a female donor with multiple sclerosis, enrolled in a pregnancy study. Both conserved end residues are trimmed from each CDR3.

J gene,V gene,CDR3 protein
TRBJ1-3,TRBV27,ASSLHGVSGGNTIY
TRBJ1-2,TRBV7-3,ASSLTGRSKGYT
TRBJ1-1,TRBV9,ASSVGQGWTEAF
TRBJ2-4,TRBV2,ASSVNVAGSKNIQY
TRBJ2-7,TRBV5-8,ASSWARDRIIYEQY
TRBJ1-2,TRBV6-5,ASTRQGFYGYT
TRBJ1-5,TRBV13,ASSKGQTNQPQH
TRBJ1-2,TRBV13,ASRHRGLVYGYT
TRBJ1-4,TRBV29-1,SVEGGTGGVLPEKLF
TRBJ2-3,TRBV7-9,ASSDPLETSTDTQY
TRBJ2-2,TRBV4-1,ASSHRQGTGELF
TRBJ1-4,TRBV18,ASSPGTGGTNEKLF
TRBJ1-1,TRBV29-1,SVEGGDFVAEAF
TRBJ2-7,TRBV30,AMDPGGSPYEQY
TRBJ1-1,TRBV19,ASSTRTGRFWGTEAF
TRBJ1-1,TRBV28,ASSLRQGAGNTEAF
TRBJ2-1,TRBV19,ASSTGDYNEQF
TRBJ2-7,TRBV6-1,ASSPDRDYYEQY
TRBJ1-5,TRBV19,ASSIGAGGKSYQPQH
TRBJ2-7,TRBV29-1,SVEGSRTGGGYVQY
TRBJ1-5,TRBV30,AWSTGTVSNQPQH
TRBJ2-1,TRBV5-1,ASSLVREFGGYNEQF
TRBJ1-1,TRBV6-5,ASNSLGGTEAF
TRBJ1-4,TRBV7-9,ASSPPQTNEKLF
TRBJ2-3,TRBV7-8,ASSLNSESEKY
TRBJ2-7,TRBV10-2,ASMGLEGEQY
TRBJ2-7,TRBV28,ASTPAGGGSEQY